What follows is one T cell receptor (beta chain) and its context. The antigen is undetermined. Method: immunoSEQ multiplex PCR; TCRdb's copy keeps in-frame clones and lacks some. This table holds a few hundred thousand clones, around 86% found once. This CDR3 comprises 16 residues. Germline V CDR1 and CDR2: MNHEY, SMNVEV (reference sequence). V gave up 0 bases and J gave up 2 bases, with 11 bases separating them. This specimen comes from a study of Ad26.COV2.S vaccination and SARS-CoV-2 variants. In the study overall: Ad26.COV2.S given intramuscularly, once or twice 56 days apart.

Study results and limitations: Reports say spike-specific CD8+ and CD4+ T cell responses covered substantial breadth after vaccination.

Treatment of the sample: over 15 received Ad26.COV2.S at low or high dose, single or two shots; roughly five received placebo; per-sample allocation not given. Specimen acquisition occurred on day 63 following the initial vaccine or placebo injection. This sequence joins TRBV27 and TRBJ2-1; D is perhaps TRBD1 (6 bases). The sample consisted of peripheral blood, taken in a trial of Ad26.COV2.S vaccine versus placebo. The receptor was derived from a person aged 18 to 65 who received the Ad26.COV2.S COVID-19 vaccine or a placebo. The CDR3 sequence is CASSLSPRGTYNEQFF. The DNA for the CDR3 is TGTGCCAGCAGTTTATCCCCGAGGGGGACCTACAATGAGCAGTTCTTC.